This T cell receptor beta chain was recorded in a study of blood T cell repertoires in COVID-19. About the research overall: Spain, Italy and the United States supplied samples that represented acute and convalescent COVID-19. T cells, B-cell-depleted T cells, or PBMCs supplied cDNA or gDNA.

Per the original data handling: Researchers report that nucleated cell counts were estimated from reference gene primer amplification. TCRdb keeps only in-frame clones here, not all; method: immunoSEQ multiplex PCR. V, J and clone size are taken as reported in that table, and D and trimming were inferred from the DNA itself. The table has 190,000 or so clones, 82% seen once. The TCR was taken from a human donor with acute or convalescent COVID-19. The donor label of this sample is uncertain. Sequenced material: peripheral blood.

The CDR3 here is CASSLNGNRDTQYF. The CDR3 bases are TGTGCCAGCAGTTTAAACGGGAACAGAGATACGCAGTATTTT. This chain links TRBV27 with TRBJ2-3; possibly TRBD2 for D (5 bases). The germline V and J ends were trimmed by 2 bases and 5 bases, with 11 bases remaining between them. Looked up from germline, CDR1 is MNHEY and CDR2 is SMNVEV (reference sequence). The CDR3 is 14 amino acids.